This entry lists 6 T cell receptor beta chains sequenced from one sample in a study of T-cell memory formation after mild COVID-19. TCRdb redid the calling of the 5' RACE reads with MiXCR, one entry per CDR3 protein. The data show some 57,000 distinct CDR3 sequences, 12% seen once. The specimen sequenced was PBMCs or a T cell subset sorted from them (not recorded which). All receptors come from a man aged 18 to 29 who had mild COVID-19 (a few samples of this study predate the infection). Cell type and time point are not known.

This chain links TRBV29-1 with TRBJ2-2; 10 nucleotides match TRBD1. The CDR3 length is 15 residues. The trim removed 7 bases at V and 3 bases at J, leaving 8 bases unmatched. Germline assignment: CDR1 SQVTM and CDR2 ANQGSEA. The CDR3 loop is CSARPGTGDTGELFF. The CDR3 DNA sequence: TGCAGCGCCCGCCCCGGGACAGGGGACACCGGGGAGCTGTTTTTT.

This clonotype has just a few counts. This chain links TRBV7-3 with TRBJ2-3, with TRBD1 as a possible D gene (5 bases). CDR3 length: 13 amino acids. The ends were cut back, 8 bases at V and 2 bases at J, with 11 bases in the middle. The germline CDR1 and CDR2 sequences are SGHTA and FQGTGA. The CDR3 bases are TGTGCCAGCTCACAGGATACCACAGATACGCAGTATTTT. This translates into CASSQDTTDTQYF.

This clonotype was counted between two and nine times. V gene TRBV11-3 combines with J gene TRBJ2-1; D gene unclear. The CDR3 spans 12 residues. Per germline, CDR1 SGHNT and CDR2 YENEEA. Trimming took off 4 bases at V and 8 bases at J, with 9 bases between the two ends. CDR3 nucleotides: TGTGCCAGCAGCTCCGGCGGCTATGAGCAGTTCTTC. Protein product: CASSSGGYEQFF.

This clonotype was seen repeatedly, ten times or more. This chain uses TRBV9 with TRBJ2-3, with TRBD2 matching over 8 bases. The germline V gene has CDR1 SGDLS and CDR2 YYNGEE. The CDR3 loop spans 17 amino acids. The V and J ends lost 0 bases and 4 bases, in that order; junction bases with no gene match: 10. CDR3 nucleotides: TGTGCCAGCAGCGTAGGTGGCAGTAGCGGGGCCTCAGATACGCAGTATTTT. Translated, it gives CASSVGGSSGASDTQYF. The full variable domain, in which reference TRBV9 and TRBJ2-3 provide the parts outside the CDR3, is DSGVTQTPKHLITATGQRVTLRCSPRSGDLSVYWYQQSLDQGLQFLIQYYNGEERAKGNILERFSAQQFPDLHSELNLSSLELGDSALYFCASSVGGSSGASDTQYFGPGTRLTVL.

In its sample, this clonotype was seen many times. J is TRBJ2-7 and V is TRBV7-9; TRBD1 matches at 7 bases. The germline CDR1 and CDR2 sequences are SEHNR and FQNEAQ (reference sequence). The CDR3 has 15 amino acids. The V and J ends lost 4 bases and 2 bases, in that order; junction bases with no gene match: 8. The CDR3 here is CASSSGTVNPYEQYF. The CDR3 coding sequence is TGTGCCAGCAGCTCGGGGACAGTGAACCCCTACGAGCAGTACTTC.

This clonotype was observed many times. This sequence joins TRBV24-1 and TRBJ1-5; D remains unclear. Germline loops: CDR1 KGHDR, CDR2 SFDVKD. Between the trimmed V and J ends, which lost 5 bases and 7 bases, there was a span of 11 bases. CDR3 length equals 13 residues. DNA for the CDR3: TGTGCCACCAGTGGTAGCGGGGAACAGCCCCAGCATTTT. This encodes CATSGSGEQPQHF.